This T cell receptor beta chain was profiled in a study of blood T cell repertoires in COVID-19. About the study: PBMCs, B-cell-depleted T cells, or T cells provided the cDNA or gDNA that made up the material.

As handled by the study authors: Amplification of reference gene primers provided the estimated nucleated cell counts. The repertoire was sequenced with immunoSEQ multiplex PCR; TCRdb's copy has only in-frame clones and lacks some. That table gives V, J and clone size, and the DNA gave D and trimming. The sample has more than 200,000 clones; around nine tenths are singletons. The CDR3 spans 15 residues. CDR1 and CDR2 from the germline V gene are MNHEY and SVGEGT. Trimming removed 4 bases from V and 5 bases from J; junction bases left unmatched: 7. This rearrangement joins TRBV6-2 or TRBV6-3 to TRBJ1-5; TRBD1 agrees at 8 bases. The receptor comes from a woman in her forties who had recovered from COVID-19. The sequencing sample was made of peripheral blood. The DNA for the CDR3 is TGTGCCAGCAGTTTGTCGGACAGGGTGGATCAGCCCCAGCATTTT. Protein sequence: CASSLSDRVDQPQHF.